A single sample gave rise to the 2 T cell receptor beta chains below, sequenced in a study of blood T cell repertoires in COVID-19 (dated by TCRdb to between 2020 and 2021). Library preparation was by the immunoSEQ multiplex PCR assay. TCRdb mirrors the immuneACCESS table, restricted to in-frame sequences. Some clones are absent from its copies; in checked studies, under half trace to an unresolved V gene, and the reason for the others is unknown. Recorded for this sample are about 200,000 clones; around 86% of them occurred a single time. The ten largest clones represent 3.5% to 4% of the sample. Sequenced input: PBMCs or T cells enriched from blood (not recorded which). All receptors come from a woman in her 40s with acute COVID-19.

In its sample, this clone was seen a few times. This chain connects TRBV9 to TRBJ2-6, with 7 positions matching TRBD1. The CDR3 runs to 19 residues. Per germline, CDR1 SGDLS and CDR2 YYNGEE. V dropped 2 bases and J dropped 0; count of bases not matched to a gene: 11. CDR3 amino acids: CASSVDPWTGHSGANVLTF. DNA of the CDR3: TGTGCCAGCAGCGTGGACCCTTGGACAGGCCACTCTGGGGCCAACGTCCTGACTTTC.

This chain joins TRBV4-2 and TRBJ2-1; 8 nucleotides align to TRBD2. The J segment lost 0 bases and the V segment lost 4 bases, leaving 2 bases of the junction unmatched. CDR3 length: 15 residues. The germline V gene encodes CDR1 LGHNA and CDR2 YNFKEQ. The CDR3 protein is CASSPSGSSYNEQFF. For the CDR3, the DNA is TGTGCCAGCAGCCCCAGCGGGAGCTCCTACAATGAGCAGTTCTTC.